What follows is one TCR beta chain and its context. Antigen unknown. These data are taken from a study of cytomegalovirus exposure and HLA in healthy donors. Study results and limitations: A later analysis showed HLA-associated TCR beta chains outstripping equally common others in clonal expansion.

13 Jbeta primers and 60 Vbeta primers were used for the PCR. Here immunoSEQ multiplex PCR was the method, and the copy in TCRdb shows in-frame clones only, minus some. The table counts 100,000 to 150,000 clones; less than 2% lies in the top ten. Per the germline V gene, CDR1 is PRHDT and CDR2 is FYEKMQ (reference sequence). V was clipped by 3 bases and J by 2 bases, with 10 bases between them. The CDR3 spans 14 residues. Sample: PBMCs. This sequence was found in a man aged 18 to 30 in good health and CMV-seronegative. The V and J genes are TRBV13 and TRBJ2-5; tentative D call: TRBD1 (5 bases). The CDR3 sequence is CASSFPRTQETQYF. CDR3 in DNA: TGTGCCAGCAGCTTCCCCCGGACACAAGAGACCCAGTACTTC.